The T cell receptor beta chain under discussion was sequenced for a study of T cell changes during pregnancy in multiple sclerosis. Only in-frame clones appear in the TCRdb table, and some are missing; sequencing was by immunoSEQ multiplex PCR. The table has fewer than 40,000 clones, about 91% seen once; the top ten hold roughly 0.72%. The CDR3 totals 16 residues. The germline gives CDR1 SGHNT, CDR2 YYREEE (reference sequence). Germline trimming cut 3 bases from V and 4 bases from J; bases unmatched to any gene: 11. This clone was seen a handful of times. The rearrangement uses TRBV5-4 and TRBJ1-1; TRBD1 aligns across 8 bases. The clonotype was recovered from a female donor with multiple sclerosis, enrolled in a pregnancy study. The specimen comprised CD4+ T cells from peripheral blood mononuclear cells, sampled in the third trimester of pregnancy. The CDR3 is CASSSWTGRSGTEAFF. In DNA form, the CDR3 reads TGTGCCAGCAGCTCATGGACAGGGAGGAGTGGCACTGAAGCTTTCTTT.